Listed below are T cell receptor beta chains from one sample, sequenced in a study of blood T cell repertoires in COVID-19. Sequenced by immunoSEQ multiplex PCR; TCRdb stores in-frame clones only, minus some. The sample includes about 290,000 clones, 85% seen only once; the top ten take 4.1%. The material sequenced was peripheral blood. The receptors were gathered from a woman between 50 and 59 years old with active or convalescent COVID-19. The CDR3 runs from the conserved cysteine through the conserved F or W. The order of the fields is J gene, V gene, clone size, CDR3 length, D gene, CDR3 protein, CDR3 DNA. The D gene is left open where the match is weak. A row's size may be missing; if present it is once, few, many or a size class.

j_call: TRBJ1-5
v_call: TRBV2
clone_size: -
cdr3_length: 16
d_call: -
cdr3_aa: CASSEDGRGFNQPQHF
cdr3_nt: TGTGCCAGCAGTGAAGACGGACGGGGTTTCAATCAGCCCCAGCATTTT

j_call: TRBJ1-2
v_call: TRBV7-8
clone_size: -
cdr3_length: 14
d_call: TRBD1
cdr3_aa: CASSWDREVRGYTF
cdr3_nt: TGTGCCAGCAGCTGGGACAGGGAAGTACGAGGCTACACCTTC

j_call: TRBJ2-5
v_call: TRBV5-1
clone_size: -
cdr3_length: 15
d_call: -
cdr3_aa: CASSSNGGFWETQYF
cdr3_nt: TGCGCCAGCAGCTCCAATGGGGGGTTCTGGGAGACCCAGTACTTC

j_call: TRBJ2-5
v_call: TRBV6-4
clone_size: -
cdr3_length: 15
d_call: -
cdr3_aa: CASSDSDSPRETQYF
cdr3_nt: TGTGCCAGCAGTGACTCGGACTCCCCGAGAGAGACCCAGTACTTC

j_call: TRBJ2-1
v_call: TRBV24-1
clone_size: -
cdr3_length: 16
d_call: TRBD1
cdr3_aa: CATSESGTGGIDEQFF
cdr3_nt: TGTGCCACCAGTGAATCCGGGACAGGGGGCATCGATGAGCAGTTCTTC

j_call: TRBJ2-5
v_call: TRBV19
clone_size: -
cdr3_length: 14
d_call: -
cdr3_aa: CASSITWGRETQYF
cdr3_nt: TGTGCCAGTAGTATAACTTGGGGCCGGGAGACCCAGTACTTC

j_call: TRBJ2-1
v_call: TRBV7-9
clone_size: few
cdr3_length: 18
d_call: TRBD2
cdr3_aa: CASSPGASSGRSYNEQFF
cdr3_nt: TGTGCCAGCAGCCCCGGGGCCTCCAGCGGGAGATCTTACAATGAGCAGTTCTTC

j_call: TRBJ2-7
v_call: TRBV5-1
clone_size: -
cdr3_length: 12
d_call: TRBD1
cdr3_aa: CASSLSGGREYF
cdr3_nt: TGCGCCAGCAGCTTGTCAGGGGGTCGGGAGTACTTC

j_call: TRBJ2-7
v_call: TRBV30
clone_size: -
cdr3_length: 15
d_call: TRBD2
cdr3_aa: CAWSSPWTSVYEQYF
cdr3_nt: TGTGCCTGGAGCTCACCTTGGACTAGCGTCTACGAGCAGTACTTC

j_call: TRBJ2-4
v_call: TRBV19
clone_size: -
cdr3_length: 14
d_call: TRBD1
cdr3_aa: CASAPGQGQNIQYF
cdr3_nt: TGTGCCAGTGCCCCGGGACAGGGCCAAAACATTCAGTACTTC

j_call: TRBJ2-7
v_call: TRBV6-5
clone_size: -
cdr3_length: 14
d_call: TRBD1
cdr3_aa: CASSYSIGQGAKYF
cdr3_nt: TGTGCCAGCAGTTACTCGATTGGTCAGGGGGCGAAGTACTTC

j_call: TRBJ2-1
v_call: TRBV11-2
clone_size: -
cdr3_length: 14
d_call: -
cdr3_aa: CASSLELNYNEQFF
cdr3_nt: TGTGCCAGCAGCTTAGAACTAAACTACAATGAGCAGTTCTTC

j_call: TRBJ2-1
v_call: TRBV6-6
clone_size: -
cdr3_length: 18
d_call: -
cdr3_aa: CASTRQRPISNSYNEQFF
cdr3_nt: TGTGCCAGCACTCGACAGCGCCCCATATCAAACTCCTACAATGAGCAGTTCTTC

j_call: TRBJ2-4
v_call: TRBV5-6
clone_size: -
cdr3_length: 15
d_call: -
cdr3_aa: CASSLTGLVKNIQYF
cdr3_nt: TGTGCCAGCAGCTTAACAGGGTTGGTCAAAAACATTCAGTACTTC

j_call: TRBJ1-1
v_call: TRBV7-2
clone_size: -
cdr3_length: 14
d_call: TRBD1
cdr3_aa: CASSPGQGRTEAFF
cdr3_nt: TGTGCCAGCAGCCCTGGACAGGGGAGAACTGAAGCTTTCTTT

j_call: TRBJ1-2
v_call: TRBV18
clone_size: once
cdr3_length: 14
d_call: TRBD1
cdr3_aa: CASSPRQGLDGYTF
cdr3_nt: TGTGCCAGCTCACCGCGACAGGGTTTGGATGGCTACACCTTC

j_call: TRBJ2-1
v_call: TRBV11-2
clone_size: -
cdr3_length: 14
d_call: TRBD2
cdr3_aa: CASSLTSGSNEQFF
cdr3_nt: TGTGCCAGCAGCTTAACTAGCGGGAGTAATGAGCAGTTCTTC

j_call: TRBJ1-2
v_call: TRBV12-3/TRBV12-4
clone_size: -
cdr3_length: 12
d_call: -
cdr3_aa: CASSDRWNGYTF
cdr3_nt: TGTGCCAGCAGCGACAGGTGGAATGGCTACACCTTC

j_call: TRBJ2-6
v_call: TRBV18
clone_size: -
cdr3_length: 19
d_call: TRBD2
cdr3_aa: CASSPGAASGSSGANVLTF
cdr3_nt: TGTGCCAGCTCACCCGGGGCGGCTAGCGGGAGTTCTGGGGCCAACGTCCTGACTTTC

j_call: TRBJ1-1
v_call: TRBV14
clone_size: -
cdr3_length: 12
d_call: -
cdr3_aa: CASSQSIYEAFF
cdr3_nt: TGTGCCAGCAGCCAGTCTATCTATGAAGCTTTCTTT

j_call: TRBJ1-6
v_call: TRBV3-1/TRBV3-2
clone_size: -
cdr3_length: 15
d_call: TRBD1
cdr3_aa: CASSQTGGLGSPLHF
cdr3_nt: TGTGCCAGCAGCCAAACAGGGGGGTTAGGGTCACCCCTCCACTTT

j_call: TRBJ1-1
v_call: TRBV12-5
clone_size: once
cdr3_length: 13
d_call: -
cdr3_aa: CASGFSLNTEAFF
cdr3_nt: TGTGCTAGTGGTTTTAGTTTGAACACTGAAGCTTTCTTT

j_call: TRBJ2-7
v_call: TRBV21-1
clone_size: -
cdr3_length: 13
d_call: -
cdr3_aa: CASSKGTGHEQYF
cdr3_nt: TGTGCCAGCAGCAAAGGGACAGGGCACGAGCAGTACTTC

j_call: TRBJ1-5
v_call: TRBV27
clone_size: -
cdr3_length: 16
d_call: TRBD1
cdr3_aa: CASSPSGTVQYQPQHF
cdr3_nt: TGTGCCAGCAGCCCATCTGGGACAGTGCAATATCAGCCCCAGCATTTT

j_call: TRBJ1-2
v_call: TRBV4-1
clone_size: -
cdr3_length: 16
d_call: -
cdr3_aa: CASSQDVPGSNYGYTF
cdr3_nt: TGCGCCAGCAGCCAAGACGTCCCGGGGTCTAACTATGGCTACACCTTC

j_call: TRBJ2-1
v_call: TRBV6-1
clone_size: once
cdr3_length: 17
d_call: -
cdr3_aa: CASSGRSGRNLYNEQFF
cdr3_nt: TGTGCCAGCAGTGGCCGAAGTGGCAGAAATCTCTACAATGAGCAGTTCTTC

j_call: TRBJ2-7
v_call: TRBV5-1
clone_size: -
cdr3_length: 15
d_call: TRBD2
cdr3_aa: CASSLLFAGEHEQYF
cdr3_nt: TGCGCCAGCAGCTTATTATTTGCGGGAGAGCACGAGCAGTACTTC

j_call: TRBJ2-2
v_call: TRBV2
clone_size: -
cdr3_length: 15
d_call: TRBD2
cdr3_aa: CASNGRGANTGELFF
cdr3_nt: TGTGCCAGCAACGGGAGGGGAGCGAACACCGGGGAGCTGTTTTTT

j_call: TRBJ2-1
v_call: TRBV13
clone_size: -
cdr3_length: 17
d_call: TRBD2
cdr3_aa: CASSYGTSGRAFNEQFF
cdr3_nt: TGTGCCAGCAGCTACGGGACTAGCGGGAGGGCCTTCAATGAGCAGTTCTTC

j_call: TRBJ1-3
v_call: TRBV18
clone_size: -
cdr3_length: 15
d_call: -
cdr3_aa: CASSPPRGSGNTIYF
cdr3_nt: TGTGCCAGCTCACCACCGCGGGGGTCCGGAAACACCATATATTTT

j_call: TRBJ2-1
v_call: TRBV28
clone_size: once
cdr3_length: 13
d_call: TRBD1
cdr3_aa: CASRQTGDSEQFF
cdr3_nt: TGTGCCAGCAGACAGACAGGGGACAGTGAGCAGTTCTTC

j_call: TRBJ1-5
v_call: TRBV12-3/TRBV12-4
clone_size: -
cdr3_length: 12
d_call: -
cdr3_aa: CATGQVNQPQHF
cdr3_nt: TGTGCCACAGGGCAGGTCAATCAGCCCCAGCATTTT

j_call: TRBJ2-3
v_call: TRBV7-8
clone_size: -
cdr3_length: 13
d_call: TRBD1
cdr3_aa: CASSSDRGDTQYF
cdr3_nt: TGTGCCAGCAGTTCGGACAGGGGGGATACGCAGTATTTT

j_call: TRBJ1-5
v_call: TRBV6-5
clone_size: -
cdr3_length: 14
d_call: -
cdr3_aa: CASRLDYSNQPQHF
cdr3_nt: TGTGCCAGCAGACTCGATTATAGCAATCAGCCCCAGCATTTT

j_call: TRBJ1-2
v_call: TRBV10-3
clone_size: -
cdr3_length: 13
d_call: TRBD1
cdr3_aa: CATWEQGAHGYTF
cdr3_nt: TGTGCCACCTGGGAACAGGGGGCGCATGGCTACACCTTC

j_call: TRBJ1-2
v_call: TRBV11-2
clone_size: -
cdr3_length: 16
d_call: -
cdr3_aa: CASSLFLSAGNYGYTF
cdr3_nt: TGTGCCAGCAGCTTGTTTTTGAGCGCGGGGAACTATGGCTACACCTTC

j_call: TRBJ1-2
v_call: TRBV9
clone_size: -
cdr3_length: 15
d_call: -
cdr3_aa: CASSANSGNLYGYTF
cdr3_nt: TGTGCCAGCAGCGCCAACTCGGGGAACCTCTATGGCTACACCTTC

j_call: TRBJ1-5
v_call: TRBV19
clone_size: many
cdr3_length: 14
d_call: -
cdr3_aa: CASSIAVSNQPQHF
cdr3_nt: TGTGCCAGTAGTATAGCCGTGAGCAATCAGCCCCAGCATTTT

j_call: TRBJ2-7
v_call: TRBV29-1
clone_size: -
cdr3_length: 14
d_call: TRBD1
cdr3_aa: CSVEGGQGADEQYF
cdr3_nt: TGCAGCGTTGAGGGGGGACAGGGGGCAGATGAGCAGTACTTC

j_call: TRBJ2-7
v_call: TRBV30
clone_size: -
cdr3_length: 13
d_call: -
cdr3_aa: CAWSVPGWYEQYF
cdr3_nt: TGTGCCTGGAGTGTACCAGGGTGGTACGAGCAGTACTTC

j_call: TRBJ1-2
v_call: TRBV7-8
clone_size: few
cdr3_length: 17
d_call: -
cdr3_aa: CATLLRVGGINEDGYTF
cdr3_nt: TGTGCCACCCTACTAAGGGTGGGAGGGATTAATGAGGATGGCTACACCTTC

j_call: TRBJ1-6
v_call: TRBV27
clone_size: -
cdr3_length: 17
d_call: TRBD1
cdr3_aa: CASSRKGLGTGGSPLHF
cdr3_nt: TGTGCCAGCAGTAGAAAAGGGTTGGGGACAGGGGGCTCACCCCTCCACTTT

j_call: TRBJ2-5
v_call: TRBV28
clone_size: -
cdr3_length: 13
d_call: -
cdr3_aa: CASSPRQKETQYF
cdr3_nt: TGTGCCAGCAGTCCCAGACAGAAAGAGACCCAGTACTTC

j_call: TRBJ1-4
v_call: TRBV3-1/TRBV3-2
clone_size: -
cdr3_length: 16
d_call: TRBD1
cdr3_aa: CASSPWLGQGNEKLFF
cdr3_nt: TGTGCCAGCAGCCCCTGGTTGGGACAGGGGAATGAAAAACTGTTTTTT

j_call: TRBJ2-7
v_call: TRBV12-3/TRBV12-4
clone_size: -
cdr3_length: 13
d_call: TRBD1
cdr3_aa: CASTRTGGYEQYF
cdr3_nt: TGTGCCAGCACCCGCACAGGGGGCTACGAGCAGTACTTC

j_call: TRBJ1-3
v_call: TRBV9
clone_size: -
cdr3_length: 16
d_call: -
cdr3_aa: CASSVATGVLGNTIYF
cdr3_nt: TGTGCCAGCAGCGTAGCTACCGGGGTTCTTGGAAACACCATATATTTT

j_call: TRBJ1-1
v_call: TRBV18
clone_size: -
cdr3_length: 15
d_call: TRBD1
cdr3_aa: CASSGSGQGRPEAFF
cdr3_nt: TGTGCCAGCTCAGGCTCGGGACAGGGAAGACCTGAAGCTTTCTTT

j_call: TRBJ1-5
v_call: TRBV4-2
clone_size: -
cdr3_length: 13
d_call: -
cdr3_aa: CASSHRGEQPQHF
cdr3_nt: TGTGCCAGCAGCCATCGGGGGGAACAGCCCCAGCATTTT

j_call: TRBJ1-2
v_call: TRBV20-1
clone_size: -
cdr3_length: 12
d_call: -
cdr3_aa: CSASGGAYGYTF
cdr3_nt: TGCAGTGCTAGTGGGGGCGCCTATGGCTACACCTTC